These T cell receptor beta chains were read from a single sample in a study of a mutant IDH1 vaccine in newly diagnosed glioma. Produced via immunoSEQ multiplex PCR; TCRdb's table is partial and in-frame only. The table records approximately 88,000 clones, around three quarters of them present only once. Source: PBMCs, taken from a glioma patient treated with radiotherapy, temozolomide or both. These receptor sequences come from a man between 35 and 55 years old with glioma. CDR3s include the opening cysteine and the closing phenylalanine or tryptophan. A D gene is named only where the DNA matches it firmly. Part of the rows lack a size; the others show once, few, many or a class for expanded clones.

>.|TRBJ2-7|.|TRBV7-2
TGTGCCAGCAGCCCAACCTCACAAGGACTAAGGCTAGGCGAGCAGTACTTC
CASSPTSQGLRLGEQYF
>.|TRBJ2-7|TRBD2|TRBV5-4
TGCGCCAGCAGTCGGGATAGCGGGAGTTCCTCCTACGAGCAGTACTTC
CASSRDSGSSSYEQYF
>.|TRBJ1-5|.|TRBV2
TGTGCCTTGGGGGGGGCAAATCAGCCCCAGCATTTT
CALGGANQPQHF
>.|TRBJ1-2|.|TRBV11-1
TGTGCCAGCAGCTCACCGGGACGACTCAACTATGGCTACACCTTC
CASSSPGRLNYGYTF
>few|TRBJ1-1|.|TRBV19
TGTGCCAGTAGTATGGGGCAGGCCTGGAACACTGAAGCTTTCTTT
CASSMGQAWNTEAFF
>.|TRBJ2-3|.|TRBV28
TGTGCCACCGGACAGAGAAGCACAGATACGCAGTATTTT
CATGQRSTDTQYF
>.|TRBJ2-1|TRBD1|TRBV28
TGTGCCAGCAGTTTAAATAGTAGGGACAGCTCCTTCTTGGATGAGCAGTTCTTC
CASSLNSRDSSFLDEQFF
>once|TRBJ2-3|.|TRBV15
TGTGCCACCAGCAGAGACTTCTCAGATACGCAGTATTTT
CATSRDFSDTQYF
>.|TRBJ1-2|.|TRBV19
TGTGCCAGTAGTAAATCGGATAACTATGGCTACACCTTC
CASSKSDNYGYTF
>.|TRBJ1-2|.|TRBV5-4
TGTGCCAGCAGTCCCGAGGCGGCAGGCTATGGCTACACCTTC
CASSPEAAGYGYTF
>.|TRBJ1-6|.|TRBV6-6
TGTGCCAGCGGCCCCGGTAATTCACCCCTCCACTTT
CASGPGNSPLHF
>.|TRBJ1-5|.|TRBV6-1
TGTGCCAGCAGTGTACAGCGCAATCAGCCCCAGCATTTT
CASSVQRNQPQHF
>.|TRBJ2-7|.|TRBV28
TGTGCCAGCAGTTTAACAGGCTCCCACGAGCAGTACTTC
CASSLTGSHEQYF
>.|TRBJ2-2|TRBD1|TRBV11-3
TGTGCCAGCAGCCCGCCGGGACAGGGGATATCCGGGGAGCTGTTTTTT
CASSPPGQGISGELFF
>.|TRBJ1-1|.|TRBV18
TGTGCCAGCTCACCGGGGGTACCGAACACTGAAGCTTTCTTT
CASSPGVPNTEAFF
>.|TRBJ2-2|TRBD2|TRBV19
TGTGCCAGTAGTAGCCGTCGGGCTAGCGGCTACACCGGGGAGCTGTTTTTT
CASSSRRASGYTGELFF
>.|TRBJ2-3|.|TRBV6-6
TGTGCCAGCACCTCTCTTGTGGGGGCGCGGGATACGCAGTATTTT
CASTSLVGARDTQYF
>.|TRBJ2-7|TRBD2|TRBV30
TGTGCCTGGAACCTACCACTAGCGGGGGGGTCCGACGGCGAGCAGTACTTC
CAWNLPLAGGSDGEQYF
>few|TRBJ2-2|.|TRBV11-2
TGTGCCAGCAGCGCGCGATCACCCGGGGAGCTGTTTTTT
CASSARSPGELFF
>.|TRBJ2-3|.|TRBV27
TGTGCCAGCAGTCCACTAATAGGGATAAATACGCAGTATTTT
CASSPLIGINTQYF
>.|TRBJ1-2|.|TRBV29-1
TGCAGCGCCAGGACAGCCCTCCCCTATGGCTACACCTTC
CSARTALPYGYTF
>.|TRBJ1-2|TRBD1|TRBV27
TGTGCCAGCAGAAGTGGGACAGGGCTTCTTTACTATGGCTACACCTTC
CASRSGTGLLYYGYTF
>.|TRBJ1-2|.|TRBV9
TGTGCCAGCAGCTCCCGTGACGGCTACACCTTC
CASSSRDGYTF
>.|TRBJ2-5|.|TRBV18
TGTGCCAGCTCACCGGTGCGAGAGACCCAGTACTTC
CASSPVRETQYF
>.|TRBJ2-2|.|TRBV7-2
TGTGCCAGCAGCTCGATTAACACCGGGGAGCTGTTTTTT
CASSSINTGELFF
>.|TRBJ2-5|TRBD1|TRBV5-1
TGCGCCAGCAGCCCCGGGACAGGGAAAGAGACCCAGTACTTC
CASSPGTGKETQYF
>.|TRBJ2-2|.|TRBV18
TGTGCCAGCTCACCAGATAGCGGTGGAACCGGGGAGCTGTTTTTT
CASSPDSGGTGELFF
>few|TRBJ1-5|.|TRBV4-3
TGCGCCAGCAGTCTAAGAAATCGGCCCCAGCATTTT
CASSLRNRPQHF
>.|TRBJ1-6|.|TRBV19
TGTGCCAGTAGACAGGGCTCCTATAATTCACCCCTCCACTTT
CASRQGSYNSPLHF
>.|TRBJ1-3|TRBD1|TRBV9
TGTGCCAGCAAAGGGACAGGGAAGAACACCATATATTTT
CASKGTGKNTIYF
>.|TRBJ2-3|.|TRBV4-3
TGCGCCAGCAGCCAAGACGGGCGGGACGGCAAGCATACGCAGTATTTT
CASSQDGRDGKHTQYF
>.|TRBJ1-1|TRBD1|TRBV7-3
TGTGCCAGCAGCTTCGGGACAGGGGGCAACACTGAAGCTTTCTTT
CASSFGTGGNTEAFF
>.|TRBJ2-2|.|TRBV9
TGTGCCAGCAGCGTAGAGCGAGCCGGGACGTTGAACACCGGGGAGCTGTTTTTT
CASSVERAGTLNTGELFF
>.|TRBJ1-4|TRBD1|TRBV9
TGTGCCAGCAGCTGGGGGGACAGTCCTAGGTTAGGCGAAAAACTGTTTTTT
CASSWGDSPRLGEKLFF
>once|TRBJ1-1|.|TRBV4-3
TGCGCCAGCAGCCAAGATAGTACAGGGCGGCCTGAAGCTTTCTTT
CASSQDSTGRPEAFF
>.|TRBJ1-6|TRBD1|TRBV7-9
TGTGCCAGCAGCCTAACCGGGACAGGAATTTATAATTCACCCCTCCACTTT
CASSLTGTGIYNSPLHF
>.|TRBJ2-5|.|TRBV7-9
TGTGCCAGCAGCTTAAAAGGGCCCCAAGAGACCCAGTACTTC
CASSLKGPQETQYF
>.|TRBJ1-2|.|TRBV5-4
TGTGCCAGCAGCCCGGGAGTGGAAGACAGGCTCTATGGCTACACCTTC
CASSPGVEDRLYGYTF
>.|TRBJ2-7|.|TRBV7-2
TGTGCCAGCAGCTTATCCGGGGGTCCCTACGAGCAGTACTTC
CASSLSGGPYEQYF
>.|TRBJ1-5|TRBD1|TRBV19
TGTGCCAGTAGGGACAGGGGATATAGCAATCAGCCCCAGCATTTT
CASRDRGYSNQPQHF
>.|TRBJ2-5|.|TRBV5-1
TGCGCCAGCAGCTTGCTCGCCTCTGGGGAGACCCAGTACTTC
CASSLLASGETQYF
>.|TRBJ2-1|.|TRBV30
TGTGCCTGGAGTGGGGAGCGCCTATACGATGAGCAGTTCTTC
CAWSGERLYDEQFF
>large|TRBJ1-3|TRBD1|TRBV6-1
TGTGCCAGCAGTGCCGGGACAGCGGTAAACACCATATATTTT
CASSAGTAVNTIYF
>.|TRBJ2-7|TRBD2|TRBV19
TGTGCCAGTAGTCTTAAAGCGGGGAGATCCTACGAGCAGTACTTC
CASSLKAGRSYEQYF
>.|TRBJ2-7|TRBD2|TRBV5-8
TGTGCCAGCAGCTGGACTAGCGGGAGATATGACGAGCAGTACTTC
CASSWTSGRYDEQYF
>.|TRBJ1-1|.|TRBV7-2
TGTGCCAGCAGGCCCGGGACCGCGAACACTGAAGCTTTCTTT
CASRPGTANTEAFF
>few|TRBJ1-4|.|TRBV30
TGTGCCTGCCAAAGGACAGCAACTAATGAAAAACTGTTTTTT
CACQRTATNEKLFF
>.|TRBJ2-1|.|TRBV5-1
TGCGCCAGCAGCCGGGCGGGGGCCAACAATGAGCAGTTCTTC
CASSRAGANNEQFF